These 10 T cell receptor beta chains were sequenced from one sample in a study of blood T cell repertoires in COVID-19. TCRdb's table, derived via immunoSEQ multiplex PCR, lists solely in-frame clones and lacks some. The sample carries over 50,000 clones, about four fifths recorded once. Sequences were obtained from peripheral blood. Receptors originate from a man in his 60s with COVID-19, enrolled during active disease.

The V gene is TRBV6-5, the J gene TRBJ2-7; 11 bases agree with TRBD1. Trimming at V came to 7 bases and at J to 7 bases, leaving 9 bases not matched to a gene. CDR1 MNHEY and CDR2 SVGAGI come from the germline V gene. This CDR3 spans 14 amino acids. In DNA, the CDR3 is TGTGCCAGCAAATCAGGGACAGGGGGTCGGGAGCAGTACTTC. This translates into CASKSGTGGREQYF.

The genes are TRBV4-1 and TRBJ1-6; TRBD1 is a possible D gene (6 bases). Germline CDR1 reads MGHRA; CDR2 reads YSYEKL. V lost 4 bases, J lost 2 bases, and 12 bases lay in between. This CDR3 comprises 16 residues. For the CDR3, the DNA is TGCGCCAGCAGCCCTCTGGGGGCCACCTATAATTCACCCCTCCACTTT. Translating it yields CASSPLGATYNSPLHF.

This chain uses TRBV24-1 with TRBJ2-5; TRBD2 aligns across 9 bases. V lost 1 base and J lost 5; bases outside the gene matches: 7. CDR3 length: 16 amino acids. Germline CDR1 and CDR2: KGHDR and SFDVKD. The CDR3 reads CATSDFRGRALETQYF. CDR3 DNA sequence: TGTGCCACCAGTGATTTCCGCGGGAGGGCCCTGGAGACCCAGTACTTC.

This chain uses TRBV29-1 with TRBJ1-4, with unresolved D. Per germline, CDR1 SQVTM and CDR2 ANQGSEA. V gave up 3 bases and J gave up 8 bases, with 13 bases separating them. The CDR3 covers 13 residues. The CDR3 spells CSVESSLEEKLFF. Written as DNA, the CDR3 is TGCAGCGTTGAGTCTAGTCTGGAAGAAAAACTGTTTTTT.

This sequence joins TRBV12-3 or TRBV12-4 and TRBJ1-2, with a weak D call TRBD1 (6 bases). CDR3 length equals 12 residues. Trimming left V 5 bases short and J 12 bases short, with 16 bases between. The CDR3 bases are TGTGCCAGCAGTCCCTCCCGGGGGGGGCACACCTTC. Protein sequence: CASSPSRGGHTF.

The CDR3 DNA is TGTGCCACCGCCGGACAGGAGGGGACTGAAGCTTTCTTT. This sequence encodes CATAGQEGTEAFF. The V gene is TRBV24-1, the J gene TRBJ1-1; 7 bases line up with TRBD1. This CDR3 comprises 13 residues. CDR1 is KGHDR and CDR2 is SFDVKD in the germline V gene. V trimming: 9 bases; J trimming: 5 bases; junction bases outside the gene matches: 8.

The V and J genes are TRBV7-2 and TRBJ1-2; no definite D call. CDR1 is SGHTA, CDR2 FQGNSA, per germline. With 5 bases removed from V and 4 bases from J, the gap between germline ends came to 11 bases. The length of the CDR3 is 13 residues. CDR3 DNA sequence: TGTGCCAGCAGCCCACGGGAGGGCTATGGCTACACCTTC. Protein sequence: CASSPREGYGYTF.

The V call is TRBV5-1, the J call TRBJ2-7, with a tentative D call TRBD1 (5 bases). The CDR3 extends over 14 amino acids. In germline, CDR1 is SGHRS, CDR2 YFSETQ. Trimming shortened V by 4 bases and J by 0 bases, and 11 bases separated the two germline ends. The chain's CDR3 is CASSADSASYEQYF. For the CDR3, the DNA is TGCGCCAGCAGCGCCGACAGCGCCTCCTACGAGCAGTACTTC.

The chain uses TRBV11-2 and TRBJ2-5; 14 bases are a match to TRBD2. Looked up from germline, CDR1 is SGHAT and CDR2 is FQNNGV. V dropped 0 bases and J dropped 4; count of bases not matched to a gene: 7. This CDR3 region has 18 residues. CDR3 bases: TGTGCCAGCAGCTTAGAGTCCGGGACTAGCGGGGGAGGAGAGACCCAGTACTTC. Protein sequence: CASSLESGTSGGGETQYF.

This clone has only a few counts. The V call is TRBV5-5, the J call TRBJ2-7, with 11 positions matching TRBD2. Per the germline V gene, CDR1 is SGHKS and CDR2 is YYEKEE (reference sequence). The ends lost 2 bases at V and 3 bases at J; junction bases unmatched: 7. This CDR3 region has 16 residues. The CDR3 DNA reads TGTGCCAGCAGCTTTGTGTTAGCGGGGGGGTACTACGAGCAGTACTTC. Translation: CASSFVLAGGYYEQYF.